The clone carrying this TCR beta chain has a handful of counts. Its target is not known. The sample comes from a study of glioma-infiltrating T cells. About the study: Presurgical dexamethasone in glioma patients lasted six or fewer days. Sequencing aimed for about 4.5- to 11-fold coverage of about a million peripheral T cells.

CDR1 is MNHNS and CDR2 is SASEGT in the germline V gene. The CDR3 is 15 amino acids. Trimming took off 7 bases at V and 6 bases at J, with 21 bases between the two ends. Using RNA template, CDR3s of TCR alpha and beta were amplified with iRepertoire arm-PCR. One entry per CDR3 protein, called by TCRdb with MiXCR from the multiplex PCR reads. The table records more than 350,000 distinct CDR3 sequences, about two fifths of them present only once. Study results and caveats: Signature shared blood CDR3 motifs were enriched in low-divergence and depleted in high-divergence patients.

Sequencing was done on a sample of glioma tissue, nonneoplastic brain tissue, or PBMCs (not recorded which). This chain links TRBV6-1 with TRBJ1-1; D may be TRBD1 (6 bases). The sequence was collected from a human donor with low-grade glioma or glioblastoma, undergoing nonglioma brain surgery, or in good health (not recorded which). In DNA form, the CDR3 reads TGTGCCAGCACCCCAATGGGGGCCATTCCCCCTGAAGCTTTCTTT. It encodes CASTPMGAIPPEAFF.